This T cell receptor beta chain was found in a study of naive and memory T cell subsets. Two oligonucleotides, mixed equimolar, formed the beta constant-region primer covering TRBC1 and TRBC2. Nested alpha and beta constant-region primers with the SP2 primer drove four PCR rounds on ligated cDNA. Using its own MiXCR run on the UMI-ligation and nested PCR reads, TCRdb lists one record per CDR3 protein. The data show roughly 100,000 distinct CDR3 sequences, 11% seen once. Cells stained for CD3, CD4, CD8, CD45RA and CD27 were sorted into four subsets. The CDR3 has 20 amino acids. Trimming took off 4 bases at V and 0 bases at J, with 25 bases between the two ends. Germline CDR1 and CDR2: MGHRA and YSYEKL. Study-wide findings and caveats: Over 90% of naive TCR sequences appeared only once after error correction, unlike memory subsets. Naive repertoires, especially CD8, held a few larger clonotypes, possibly memory cells re-expressing CD45RA.

This clonotype was seen a few times. The antigen remains undetermined. This chain uses TRBV4-1 with TRBJ2-4; D may correspond to TRBD1 or TRBD2 (6 bases each). The sequence derives from a human donor in good health. The sequenced material came from naive CD4+ T cells from blood. The CDR3 nucleotides read TGCGCCAGCAGCCTCCCCTCGGGCCGGGGGCCAAGTCTAGCCAAAAACATTCAGTACTTC. Its protein is CASSLPSGRGPSLAKNIQYF.